This TCR beta chain was identified during a study of T-cell reconstitution after alpha-beta-depleted transplantation in children (dated by TCRdb to about 2016). About the full investigation: T-cell immune reconstitution after TCRalphabeta/CD19-depleted allogeneic hematopoietic cell transplantation in children was quantitatively tracked in the study by means of TCR repertoire profiling.

This clonotype was detected ten times or more. It lacks a known antigen. No quality values exist for individual bases; no much larger clone is one base distant. This specimen's treatment or condition label, per the study, means: allogeneic hematopoietic cell transplantation with graft depleted of TCRalphabeta T cells and CD19 B cells. TCRalphabeta/CD19-depleted allogeneic hematopoietic cell grafts were given to the transplant recipients, all of whom were children. Library generation was performed with PCR. The sequencer was an Illumina HiSeq 2500. Molecular barcoding was employed in the preparation of TCR libraries, with unique molecular identifiers being used to normalize TCRbeta repertoire quantification. TCRdb reanalyzed the raw reads on its own, using fastp at Q25 for trimming and MiXCR for clone calling, and kept in-frame beta chains. Every entry covers one CDR3 protein and lists the most common genes and DNA from its rows. Here the sample has 65,000 to 75,000 distinct CDR3 sequences; 4.9% occur a single time. The top ten hold approximately 17% of the sample.

Study-wide findings and limitations: Over subsequent months, a decline in hyperexpanded clone frequencies was noted, and after one year, T-cell counts and TCRbeta diversity were mostly ascribed to newly produced T cells. The high TCRbeta diversity at day 60 in some patients was ascribed to recipient T cells and intrathymic progenitors that had survived conditioning. About two months after transplant, the apparently early recovery of alphabetaT-cell counts reportedly depended on just several hundred clones that had expanded rapidly and came from non-depleted graft cells.

Trimming accounts for 7 bases at V and 0 bases at J, while the number of junction bases matched to no gene is 9. The CDR3 holds 16 amino acids from the cysteine to the phenylalanine. The read is trimmed to its CDR3 DNA, 48 bases read in frame from base 1. The receptor's source is a boy younger than two who had a stem cell transplant for acute myeloid leukemia, so the T cells may come from the graft donor. The sample was PBMCs, mostly from graft donor cells, taken 180 days after TCRalphabeta/CD19-depleted stem cell transplant. The chain uses TRBV12-3 or TRBV12-4 and TRBJ2-1, with 7 middle bases fitting TRBD1. At the DNA level, the sequence is TGTGCCAGCACCCTTGTCGACAGGGTCTCCTACAATGAGCAGTTCTTC. Its translation is CASTLVDRVSYNEQFF.